This record covers a single T cell receptor beta chain. No antigen is known for it. The unexposed donors gave CD4+ T cells in about 2011-2019, prior to COVID-19. After about 11 days of culture, CD4+ T cells were isolated. This sample is drawn from a study of CD4 T cells in relation to SARS-CoV-2 and coronaviruses. Study background: After around 10 days of antigen culture, PBMC TCR beta CDR3s were sequenced. Study-wide points: Crossreactive clones expanded significantly less to SARS-CoV-2 than monoreactive clones. In about 65% of donors, memory CD4+ clonotypes crossrecognized SARS-CoV-2 and at least one common cold coronavirus spike.

CDR1 SGHRS and CDR2 YFSETQ come from the germline V gene. Unmatched junction bases numbered 6, after V lost 2 bases and J lost 2 bases. This CDR3 contains 15 residues. Profiled with immunoSEQ multiplex PCR; TCRdb holds only in-frame clones, not every one. Here the sample spans around 20,000 clones, about 69% being singletons. Sample: CD4+ T cells from PBMCs, cultured in vitro. The TCR was taken from a human donor in good health. The genes are TRBV5-1 and TRBJ2-7, with 8 bases identical to TRBD2. The CDR3 here is CASSFTSGSPYEQYF. CDR3 sequence (DNA): TGCGCCAGCAGCTTTACTAGCGGTAGCCCCTACGAGCAGTACTTC.